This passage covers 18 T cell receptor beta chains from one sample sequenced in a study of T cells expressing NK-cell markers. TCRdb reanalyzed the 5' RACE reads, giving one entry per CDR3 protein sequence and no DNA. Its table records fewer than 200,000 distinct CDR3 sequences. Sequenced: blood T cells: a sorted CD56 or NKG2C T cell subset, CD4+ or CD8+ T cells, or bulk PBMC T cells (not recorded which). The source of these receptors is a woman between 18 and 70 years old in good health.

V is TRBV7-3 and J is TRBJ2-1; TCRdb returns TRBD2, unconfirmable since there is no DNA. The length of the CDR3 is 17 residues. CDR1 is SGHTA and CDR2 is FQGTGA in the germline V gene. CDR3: CASSLTASGGSGGEQFF.

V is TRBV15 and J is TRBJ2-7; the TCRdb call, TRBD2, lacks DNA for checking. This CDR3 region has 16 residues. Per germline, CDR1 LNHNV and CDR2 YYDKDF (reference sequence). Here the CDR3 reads CATSSLGLGLTSEQYF.

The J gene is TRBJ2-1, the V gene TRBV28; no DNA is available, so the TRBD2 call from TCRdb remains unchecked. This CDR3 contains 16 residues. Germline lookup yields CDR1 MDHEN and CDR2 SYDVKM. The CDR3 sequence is CASSLFPSGSYNEQFF.

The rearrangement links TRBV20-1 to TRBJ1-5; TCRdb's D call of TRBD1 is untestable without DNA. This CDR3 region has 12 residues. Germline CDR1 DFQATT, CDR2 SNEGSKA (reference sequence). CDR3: CSASYRGQPQHF.

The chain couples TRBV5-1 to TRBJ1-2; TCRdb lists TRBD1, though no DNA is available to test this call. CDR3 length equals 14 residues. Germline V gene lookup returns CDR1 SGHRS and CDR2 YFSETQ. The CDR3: CASRSAGTGIGYTF.

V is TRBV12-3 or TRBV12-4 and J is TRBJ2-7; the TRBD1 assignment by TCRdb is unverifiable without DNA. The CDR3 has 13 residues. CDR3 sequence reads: CASTRDSTYEQYF.

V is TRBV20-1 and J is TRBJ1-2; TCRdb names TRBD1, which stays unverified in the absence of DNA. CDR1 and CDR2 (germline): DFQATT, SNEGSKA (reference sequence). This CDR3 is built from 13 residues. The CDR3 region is CSARQGGGFGYTF.

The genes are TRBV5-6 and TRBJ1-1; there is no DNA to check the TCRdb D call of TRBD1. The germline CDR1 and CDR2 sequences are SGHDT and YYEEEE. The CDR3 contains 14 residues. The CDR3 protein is CASSLAGVYTEAFF.

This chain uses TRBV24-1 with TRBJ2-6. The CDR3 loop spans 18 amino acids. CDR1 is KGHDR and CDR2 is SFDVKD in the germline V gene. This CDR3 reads CATSDLMGQSSGANVLTF.

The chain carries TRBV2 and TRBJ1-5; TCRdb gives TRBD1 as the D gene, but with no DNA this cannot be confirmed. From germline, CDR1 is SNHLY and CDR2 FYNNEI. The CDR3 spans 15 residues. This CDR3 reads CASTRRGVSNQPQHF.

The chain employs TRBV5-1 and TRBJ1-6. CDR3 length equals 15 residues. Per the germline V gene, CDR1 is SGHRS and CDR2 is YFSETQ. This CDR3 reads CASSLANAQNSPLHF.

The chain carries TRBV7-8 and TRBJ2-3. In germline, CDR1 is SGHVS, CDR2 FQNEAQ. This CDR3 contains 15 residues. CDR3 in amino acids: CASSLARGTTDTQYF.

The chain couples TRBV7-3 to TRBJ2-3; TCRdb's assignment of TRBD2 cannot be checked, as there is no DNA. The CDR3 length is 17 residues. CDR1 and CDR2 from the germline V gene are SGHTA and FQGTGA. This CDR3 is CASSFRGTSGSTDTQYF.

CDR3 region: CASSRSQGSGHRNEQFF. The chain employs TRBV6-1 and TRBJ2-1; TCRdb lists TRBD1, though no DNA is available to test this call. Germline CDR1 reads MNHNS; CDR2 reads SASEGT. This CDR3 is 17 amino acids long.

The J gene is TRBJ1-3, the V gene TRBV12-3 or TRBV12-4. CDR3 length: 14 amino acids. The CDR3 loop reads CASNYAGSGNTIYF.

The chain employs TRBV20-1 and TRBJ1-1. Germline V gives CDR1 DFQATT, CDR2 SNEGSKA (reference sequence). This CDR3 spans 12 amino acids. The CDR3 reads CSARQVIAEAFF.

The chain's CDR3 is CASSPGAGGRETQYF. This chain joins TRBV11-2 and TRBJ2-5; with no DNA, the TCRdb D assignment of TRBD1 cannot be verified. The CDR3 runs 15 residues. Germline V gene sequence: CDR1 SGHAT, CDR2 FQNNGV.

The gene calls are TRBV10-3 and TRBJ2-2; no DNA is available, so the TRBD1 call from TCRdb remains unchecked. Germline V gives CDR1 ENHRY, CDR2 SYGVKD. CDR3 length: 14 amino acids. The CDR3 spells CAASQGTNTGELFF.